The 31 T cell receptor beta chains below were found in one sample sequenced in a study of CD8+ T cells in alopecia areata. Reverse transcription of extracted RNA yielded cDNA, which provided the sequencing template. Clones were sequenced by immunoSEQ multiplex PCR, and TCRdb holds only the in-frame ones, with some missing. The sample comprises roughly 180,000 clones, 60% to 70% of which are singletons, and approximately 3.3% rests with the top ten. Specified treatment: oral pan-JAK inhibitor, 5-10 mg twice daily. Here the sequenced sample was CD4+ T cells sorted from blood, taken at week 4, from a patient treated with tofacitinib. These receptors came from a human donor with alopecia areata.

This clone was observed a few times. V is TRBV29-1 and J is TRBJ1-1; D call uncertain. Trimming cost V 6 bases and J 0 bases, with 14 bases left between them. The CDR3 is 14 residues long. Germline V lookup: CDR1 SQVTM, CDR2 ANQGSEA. CDR3 DNA: TGCAGCGTGAACAAGGGCCCCATGAACACTGAAGCTTTCTTT. This translates into CSVNKGPMNTEAFF.

This clone turned up a few times. This chain uses TRBV29-1 with TRBJ2-7, with D possibly matching TRBD2 (6 bases). This CDR3 region has 13 residues. V gave up 3 bases and J gave up 9 bases, with 18 bases separating them. Looked up from germline, CDR1 is SQVTM and CDR2 is ANQGSEA. This CDR3 reads CSVESRGIGGQYF. The CDR3 DNA is TGCAGCGTTGAGTCCCGGGGGATAGGAGGGCAGTACTTC.

This clone occurred once. The chain is built from TRBV7-9 and TRBJ2-7; D not certain. The CDR3 consists of 12 residues. V lost 7 bases to trimming and J lost 0 bases, with 7 bases between them. Germline CDR1 and CDR2: SEHNR and FQNEAQ (reference sequence). The DNA for the CDR3 is TGTGCCAGCACCAGGATCTCCTACGAGCAGTACTTC. Translated: CASTRISYEQYF.

The chain is built from TRBV9 and TRBJ2-1, with TRBD1 matching 11 bases. The V segment lost 4 bases and the J segment 10 bases; nucleotides outside the gene matches: 10. CDR1 SGDLS and CDR2 YYNGEE come from the germline V gene. CDR3 size: 15 residues. The CDR3 DNA reads TGTGCCAGCAGCCCCATTGGACAGGGGGCACGGGAGCAGTTCTTC. It translates to CASSPIGQGAREQFF.

This clone showed up just once. The chain couples TRBV4-3 to TRBJ1-1; TRBD1 agrees at 10 bases. The CDR3 has 15 residues. J was trimmed by 7 bases and V by 6 bases; bases with no gene match: 11. The germline V gene has CDR1 LGHNA and CDR2 YSLEER. The CDR3 sequence is CASRDGTGVWGEAFF. DNA of the CDR3: TGCGCCAGCAGGGACGGGACAGGGGTTTGGGGTGAAGCTTTCTTT.

The chain couples TRBV6-5 to TRBJ2-7; either TRBD1 or TRBD2 may supply D (5 bases each). This CDR3 region has 14 residues. CDR1 MNHEY and CDR2 SVGAGI come from the germline V gene. Trimming took off 6 bases at V and 3 bases at J, with 15 bases between the two ends. CDR3 loop: CASRRGSEYYEQYF. The CDR3 DNA is TGTGCCAGCAGACGGGGCAGCGAATACTACGAGCAGTACTTC.

The sample holds one count of this clone. The same CDR3 is also encoded by other DNA sequences in this sample. This sequence joins TRBV5-1 and TRBJ2-3, with D perhaps TRBD1 (6 bases). Deletions cut 2 bases from V and 0 bases from J, with 7 bases between. This CDR3 spans 14 amino acids. The germline gives CDR1 SGHRS, CDR2 YFSETQ. The CDR3 nucleotides are TGCGCCAGCAGCTTACAGGGTAGCACAGATACGCAGTATTTT. As protein: CASSLQGSTDTQYF. The complete variable domain, with remaining parts taken from reference TRBV5-1 and TRBJ2-3, reads KAGVTQTPRYLIKTRGQQVTLSCSPISGHRSVSWYQQTPGQGLQFLFEYFSETQRNKGNFPGRFSGRQFSNSRSEMNVSTLELGDSALYLCASSLQGSTDTQYFGPGTRLTVL.

The chain has TRBV4-1 and TRBJ1-6; TRBD1 matches at 9 bases. Germline values: CDR1 MGHRA, CDR2 YSYEKL. The CDR3 runs to 17 residues. Trimming cost V 3 bases and J 4 bases; bases outside gene matches: 7. In DNA, the CDR3 is TGCGCCAGCAGCCAGTCGACCGGGACAGGGTATAATTCACCCCTCCACTTT. It codes for CASSQSTGTGYNSPLHF.

This chain connects TRBV7-2 to TRBJ2-6, with TRBD2 as a possible D gene (5 bases). Germline assignment: CDR1 SGHTA and CDR2 FQGNSA. CDR3 size: 16 residues. Trimming took 0 bases from V and 2 from J, leaving 8 bases between them. The CDR3 is CASSLALGAGANVLTF. DNA for the CDR3: TGTGCCAGCAGCTTAGCTTTGGGAGCTGGGGCCAACGTCCTGACTTTC.

The chain joins TRBV25-1 to TRBJ2-7; D possibly corresponds to TRBD2 (5 bases). V lost 4 bases and J 5 bases, leaving 12 bases between the germline ends. This CDR3 region has 13 residues. Germline CDR1 MGHDK, CDR2 SYGVNS. The CDR3 bases are TGTGCCAGCAGTGCCGAGGGTAGCGACGAGCAGTACTTC. It specifies CASSAEGSDEQYF.

This chain uses TRBV9 with TRBJ1-2; D may be TRBD1 (5 bases). This CDR3 has 12 amino acids. CDR1 is SGDLS, CDR2 YYNGEE, per germline. V was pared by 4 bases and J by 8 bases, with 12 bases between. CDR3: CASSLAGRGYTF. The CDR3 DNA reads TGTGCCAGCAGCTTGGCAGGGAGAGGCTACACCTTC. Full variable domain (remainder filled in from reference TRBV9 and TRBJ1-2): DSGVTQTPKHLITATGQRVTLRCSPRSGDLSVYWYQQSLDQGLQFLIQYYNGEERAKGNILERFSAQQFPDLHSELNLSSLELGDSALYFCASSLAGRGYTFGSGTRLTVV.

V and J are TRBV10-3 and TRBJ1-1, with D perhaps TRBD1 (5 bases). V was pared by 6 bases and J by 7 bases, with 15 bases between. CDR3 size: 13 residues. CDR1 and CDR2 from the germline V gene are ENHRY and SYGVKD. Written as DNA, the CDR3 is TGTGCCATCAGACCCAGGGACGAGGATGAAGCTTTCTTT. Translating gives CAIRPRDEDEAFF.

This sequence joins TRBV5-1 and TRBJ2-1; 11 bases match TRBD2. V shed 0 bases and J 8 bases; nucleotides not matched to a gene: 10. CDR3 length: 17 residues. Germline assignment: CDR1 SGHRS and CDR2 YFSETQ. CDR3 sequence: CASSLGLAGPTGDEQFF. In nucleotides, the CDR3 is TGCGCCAGCAGCTTGGGACTAGCGGGGCCGACGGGGGATGAGCAGTTCTTC.

This clone was detected once. V is TRBV2 and J is TRBJ2-5; TRBD2 aligns across 9 bases. Trimming removed 6 bases from V and 4 bases from J; junction bases left unmatched: 12. The germline CDR1 and CDR2 sequences are SNHLY and FYNNEI. The CDR3 sequence is 16 residues long. This chain's CDR3 is CASRRLSGGRPETQYF. The CDR3 DNA is TGTGCCAGCAGACGCCTCAGCGGGGGGCGACCAGAGACCCAGTACTTC.

This chain connects TRBV6-5 to TRBJ2-7; D possibly corresponds to TRBD2 (5 bases). This CDR3 region has 16 residues. Germline V gene lookup returns CDR1 MNHEY and CDR2 SVGAGI. V lost 0 bases to trimming and J lost 2 bases, with 14 bases between them. CDR3: CASSYSRARSAYEQYF. Written as DNA, the CDR3 is TGTGCCAGCAGTTACTCGCGGGCAAGGTCGGCCTACGAGCAGTACTTC.

This chain joins TRBV27 and TRBJ2-5; D remains ambiguous. Germline loops: CDR1 MNHEY, CDR2 SMNVEV (reference sequence). The CDR3 contains 15 residues. The V gene lost 3 bases and the J gene lost 3 bases, with 14 bases spanning the gap. This CDR3 is CASSLTALEKETQYF. CDR3 DNA sequence: TGTGCCAGCAGTTTGACGGCCTTAGAGAAAGAGACCCAGTACTTC.

The chain links TRBV30 to TRBJ1-2, with D perhaps TRBD1 (5 bases). V lost 4 bases and J 2 bases, leaving 17 bases between the germline ends. The CDR3 contains 15 residues. Germline values: CDR1 GTSNPN, CDR2 SVGIG (reference sequence). The CDR3 bases are TGTGCCTGGATCCCCGGGCAGGGAGGAAACTATGGCTACACCTTC. Translated: CAWIPGQGGNYGYTF.

This rearrangement joins TRBV30 to TRBJ2-5, with 7 bases fitting TRBD2. This CDR3 comprises 15 residues. V trimming: 3 bases; J trimming: 5 bases; junction bases outside the gene matches: 12. Per germline, CDR1 GTSNPN and CDR2 SVGIG (reference sequence). The CDR3 spells CAWSDGSLARETQYF. DNA for the CDR3: TGTGCCTGGAGCGACGGGTCACTAGCGAGGGAGACCCAGTACTTC.

Concerning this clone: The same CDR3 also results from other DNA sequences found in this sample. This chain connects TRBV29-1 to TRBJ2-5; a possible D gene is TRBD2 (6 bases). The CDR3 totals 12 residues. The germline gives CDR1 SQVTM, CDR2 ANQGSEA. Trimming took 4 bases from V and 1 from J, leaving 7 bases between them. In DNA, the CDR3 is TGCAGCGTTGGAGCGGGCCAAGAGACCCAGTACTTC. This gives the protein CSVGAGQETQYF.

CDR3 DNA sequence: TGTGCCTGGAGCCCCAATAGTAGCGGCTACACCTTC. Its protein product is CAWSPNSSGYTF. The V and J genes are TRBV30 and TRBJ1-2, with D unclear. This CDR3 has 12 residues. The germline CDR1 and CDR2 sequences are GTSNPN and SVGIG (reference sequence). Trimming stripped 3 bases from V and 8 bases from J, with 13 bases between.

The genes are TRBV5-6 and TRBJ2-5, with TRBD2 as a possible D gene (5 bases). The last part of the DNA fits TRBJ2-7 better; the J call may be wrong. CDR1 is SGHDT and CDR2 is YYEEEE in the germline V gene. CDR3 length: 12 amino acids. The CDR3 nucleotides are TGTGCCAGCAGGAAGGGAGCCTACGAGCAGTACTTC. Translating it yields CASRKGAYEQYF.

This chain connects TRBV4-3 to TRBJ2-6, with D perhaps TRBD1 or TRBD2 (5 bases each). Per the germline V gene, CDR1 is LGHNA and CDR2 is YSLEER. The CDR3 loop spans 18 amino acids. V lost 0 bases and J lost 2, with 14 bases in between. DNA of the CDR3: TGCGCCAGCAGCCAAGAGGGAGCTCTGGGGGCTGGGGCCAACGTCCTGACTTTC. Residues: CASSQEGALGAGANVLTF.

The chain joins TRBV6-5 to TRBJ2-6; D not certain. V dropped 10 bases and J dropped 4 bases, with 17 bases sitting between them. Germline loops: CDR1 MNHEY, CDR2 SVGAGI. CDR3 length: 15 residues. This chain's CDR3 is CATTNPGSGANVLTF. CDR3 DNA sequence: TGTGCCACCACCAACCCGGGTTCAGGGGCCAACGTCCTGACTTTC.

The gene calls are TRBV4-2 and TRBJ2-2; perhaps TRBD1 as D (5 bases). Trimming took 0 bases from V and 4 from J, leaving 9 bases between them. Germline V gene sequence: CDR1 LGHNA, CDR2 YNFKEQ. This CDR3 has 15 residues. Here the CDR3 reads CASSQDRGFTGELFF. CDR3 nucleotide sequence: TGTGCCAGCAGCCAAGATAGGGGATTCACCGGGGAGCTGTTTTTT.

V usage is TRBV4-2 and J usage is TRBJ2-7; 9 bases map to TRBD2. The germline gives CDR1 LGHNA, CDR2 YNFKEQ. This CDR3 spans 17 amino acids. V dropped 0 bases and J dropped 5; count of bases not matched to a gene: 11. The CDR3 DNA is TGTGCCAGCAGCCAAGAAGATCTTGCGGGGGGGCCTCACGAGCAGTACTTC. It specifies CASSQEDLAGGPHEQYF.

This clone was detected only a few times. This rearrangement joins TRBV4-2 to TRBJ2-5; D gene uncertain. Germline lookup yields CDR1 LGHNA and CDR2 YNFKEQ. The CDR3 is 12 amino acids. V was trimmed by 5 bases and J by 1 base, leaving 5 bases between them. CDR3 loop: CASSRAQETQYF. CDR3 DNA sequence: TGTGCCAGCAGCAGGGCCCAAGAGACCCAGTACTTC.

The chain has TRBV6-5 and TRBJ2-7, with D tentatively TRBD1 (6 bases). The CDR3 consists of 13 residues. From germline, CDR1 is MNHEY and CDR2 SVGAGI. V lost 7 bases, J lost 4 bases, and 14 bases lay in between. The CDR3 coding sequence is TGTGCCAGCAATCGGCAGGGGTTGTACGAGCAGTACTTC. Encoded protein: CASNRQGLYEQYF.

The CDR3 DNA follows: TGCAGCGTTGTCGGGAGGGATCCCTACGAGCAGTACTTC. It is translated as CSVVGRDPYEQYF. The chain joins TRBV29-1 to TRBJ2-7; 8 bases match TRBD2. CDR3 length equals 13 residues. CDR1 is SQVTM, CDR2 ANQGSEA, per germline. V lost 4 bases and J lost 2; bases outside the gene matches: 4.

The V and J genes are TRBV14 and TRBJ2-7; D gene unclear. Trimming removed 9 bases from V and 3 bases from J, with 12 bases in between. The CDR3 runs to 12 residues. Germline assignment: CDR1 SGHDN and CDR2 FVKESK. Here the CDR3 reads CASGRYHYEQYF. The CDR3 DNA sequence: TGTGCCAGTGGCCGATATCACTACGAGCAGTACTTC.

In DNA form, the CDR3 reads TGTGCCAGCAGCTTAGCGGGACAGGGGGCGCGAACAGATACGCAGTATTTT. It translates to CASSLAGQGARTDTQYF. This sequence joins TRBV7-2 and TRBJ2-3; 12 bases line up with TRBD1. The CDR3 spans 17 residues. Per germline, CDR1 SGHTA and CDR2 FQGNSA. With 0 bases clipped from V and 3 bases from J, the junction kept 4 bases outside the gene matches. The full variable domain, in which reference TRBV7-2 and TRBJ2-3 provide the parts outside the CDR3, is GAGVSQSPSNKVTEKGKDVELRCDPISGHTALYWYRQSLGQGLEFLIYFQGNSAPDKSGLPSDRFSAERTGGSVSTLTIQRTQQEDSAVYLCASSLAGQGARTDTQYFGPGTRLTVL.

DNA of the CDR3: TGTGCCTGGACCCGGACAGGGACCGGGGAGCTGTTTTTT. Translating it yields CAWTRTGTGELFF. The chain employs TRBV30 and TRBJ2-2, with 8 bases fitting TRBD1. The CDR3 contains 13 residues. V was pared by 4 bases and J by 5 bases, with 3 bases of the junction left unmatched. The germline CDR1 and CDR2 sequences are GTSNPN and SVGIG (reference sequence).